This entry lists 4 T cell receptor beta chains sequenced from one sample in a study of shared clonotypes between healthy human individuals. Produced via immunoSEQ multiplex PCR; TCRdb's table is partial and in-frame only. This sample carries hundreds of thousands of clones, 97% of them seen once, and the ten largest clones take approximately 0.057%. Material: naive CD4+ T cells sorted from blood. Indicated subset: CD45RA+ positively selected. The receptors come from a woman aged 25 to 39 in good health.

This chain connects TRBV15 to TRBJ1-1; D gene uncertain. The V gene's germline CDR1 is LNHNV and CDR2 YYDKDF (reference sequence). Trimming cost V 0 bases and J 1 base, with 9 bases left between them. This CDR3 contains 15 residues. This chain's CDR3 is CATSRDGYGNTEAFF. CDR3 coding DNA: TGTGCCACCAGCAGAGACGGTTACGGGAACACTGAAGCTTTCTTT.

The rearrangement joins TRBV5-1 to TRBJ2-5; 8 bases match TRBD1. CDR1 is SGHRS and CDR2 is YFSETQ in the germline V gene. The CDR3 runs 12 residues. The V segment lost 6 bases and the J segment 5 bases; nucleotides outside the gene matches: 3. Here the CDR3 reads CASTGGQETQYF. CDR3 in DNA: TGCGCCAGCACAGGGGGCCAGGAGACCCAGTACTTC.

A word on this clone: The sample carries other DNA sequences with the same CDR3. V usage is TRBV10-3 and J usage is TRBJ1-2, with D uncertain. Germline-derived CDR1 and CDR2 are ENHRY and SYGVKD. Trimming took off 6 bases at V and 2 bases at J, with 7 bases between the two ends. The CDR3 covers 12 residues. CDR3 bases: TGTGCCATCAGCGACGGGAACTATGGCTACACCTTC. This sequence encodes CAISDGNYGYTF.

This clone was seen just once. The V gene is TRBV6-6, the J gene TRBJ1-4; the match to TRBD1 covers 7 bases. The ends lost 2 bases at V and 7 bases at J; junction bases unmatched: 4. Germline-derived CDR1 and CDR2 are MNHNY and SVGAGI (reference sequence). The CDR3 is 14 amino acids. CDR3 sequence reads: CASSYEGGVEKLFF. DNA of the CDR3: TGTGCCAGCAGTTACGAAGGGGGCGTTGAAAAACTGTTTTTT.